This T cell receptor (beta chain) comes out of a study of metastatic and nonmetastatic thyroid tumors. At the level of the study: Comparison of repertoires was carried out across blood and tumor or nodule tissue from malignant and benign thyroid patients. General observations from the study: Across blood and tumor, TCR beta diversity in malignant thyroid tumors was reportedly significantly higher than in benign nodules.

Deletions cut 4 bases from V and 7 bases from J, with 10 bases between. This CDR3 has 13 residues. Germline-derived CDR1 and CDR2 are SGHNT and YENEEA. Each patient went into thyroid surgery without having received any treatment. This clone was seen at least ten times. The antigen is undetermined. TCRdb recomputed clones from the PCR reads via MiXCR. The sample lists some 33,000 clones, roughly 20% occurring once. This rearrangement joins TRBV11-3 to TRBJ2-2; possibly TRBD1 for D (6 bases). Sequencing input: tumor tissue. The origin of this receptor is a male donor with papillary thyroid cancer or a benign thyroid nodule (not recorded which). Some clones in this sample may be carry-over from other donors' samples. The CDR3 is CASSSDSIGELFF. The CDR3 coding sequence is TGTGCCAGCAGCTCGGACAGTATCGGGGAGCTGTTTTTT. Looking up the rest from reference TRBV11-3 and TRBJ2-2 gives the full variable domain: EAGVVQSPRYKIIEKKQPVAFWCNPISGHNTLYWYLQNLGQGPELLIRYENEEAVDDSQLPKDRFSAERLKGVDSTLKIQPAELGDSAVYLCASSSDSIGELFFGEGSRLTVL.